The clone carrying this T cell receptor (beta chain) was counted a single time. The entry originates in a study of T cell changes during pregnancy in multiple sclerosis. The CDR3 is 15 residues long. Per the germline V gene, CDR1 is SQVTM and CDR2 is ANQGSEA. J was trimmed by 4 bases and V by 7 bases; bases with no gene match: 13. TCRdb keeps only in-frame clones here, not all; method: immunoSEQ multiplex PCR. The table lists 70,000 to 80,000 clones, more than 85% of them singletons. This clonotype was obtained from a female donor with multiple sclerosis, enrolled in a pregnancy study. The sequencing used peripheral blood, collected before pregnancy. V is TRBV29-1 and J is TRBJ1-2, with 9 bases matching TRBD1. In DNA form, the CDR3 reads TGCAGCGGGACCATGGGACAGGGAAGTTCCTATGGCTACACCTTC. It yields the protein CSGTMGQGSSYGYTF.